This entry is about one TCR beta chain. This clonotype was picked up many times. Its antigen is still unknown. No base quality values were provided; no much bigger clone lies one nucleotide off. Counted from cysteine to phenylalanine, this CDR3 has 14 amino acids. CDR3 DNA only is kept here, 42 bases in frame from base 1. The V end loses 1 base and the J end loses 6 bases, and a stretch of 13 bases separates them. CDR1 and CDR2 are read off the germline V gene as MDHEN and SYDVKM. Patients with ophthalmopathy had moderately to severely active disease, with a Clinical Activity Score of 3 or more, a NOSPECS grade of 4 or more, and a disease duration of less than 3 months. Patients with other autoimmune diseases, uncontrolled infections, pregnancy or lactation were excluded. Clinical symptoms, serum thyroxine, TRAb, thyroid ultrasound and orbital computed tomography formed the basis of the diagnosis. Ficoll-Paque density gradient centrifugation was used to isolate PBMCs from 10 ml of fresh peripheral blood. Trizol reagent was used to extract the total RNA, and its quality was then checked on an Agilent 2100 Bioanalyzer.

For repertoire sequencing, the TCR beta CDR3 regions were amplified from RNA transcripts. The first round of RT-PCR was done with HTBI primers and the Qiagen OneStep RT-PCR kit, and was followed by a second round of multiplex PCR, then size selection and purification. Libraries were sequenced paired-end with 100 bp reads on an Illumina HiSeq2000. Concerning the study's data processing: SOAPnuke was used for read processing, and reads with adapters, uncalled bases, a mean Phred below 15, or no exact constant-primer or identifier match were discarded. COPE v1.2.5 was used to merge the high-quality paired reads. Each unique nucleotide sequence was treated as a clonotype, and MiTCR v1.1 was used to align the clonotypes to the IMGT TRB V, D and J references. Analysis was restricted to V-J combinations with a frequency above 0.0001, which covered 99.2% of repertoires. For each V-J combination, a TCR clonal expansion and chaos score was defined as F50 clonal expansion divided by the chaos observed in the TCRdist matrix. Welch's t-statistics and random forest were used to narrow the features down to more than 10 V-J combinations, which were then fed into a naive Bayes classifier. Thyroid-blood repertoire similarity was quantified with the Morisita-Horn index. TCRdb redid the processing of the public reads, applying fastp at Q25 and MiXCR, and retained in-frame beta chains. Entries that share a CDR3 protein sequence are merged under the most common genes and DNA. These V and J calls derive from TCRdb rather than the authors' analysis. The sample has approximately 210,000 distinct CDR3 sequences on record, approximately 28% of them singletons. In total, the top ten clones hold 9.1% of the sample.

The entry originates in a study of Graves' ophthalmopathy and Graves' hyperthyroidism (dated 2018 in TCRdb). As for the study more broadly: Peripheral blood was collected before any treatment was given, at the time of initial diagnosis. The study used TCR beta repertoire signatures to distinguish Graves' ophthalmopathy from Graves' hyperthyroidism and to predict progression to ophthalmopathy. To explore V-J signatures that separate ophthalmopathy from hyperthyroidism, a discovery set of about 98 patients was enrolled, consisting of approximately 45 with ophthalmopathy and around 57 with stable hyperthyroidism. In total, approximately 130 blood samples were TCR-sequenced: around 42 ophthalmopathy, some 75 hyperthyroidism and some 17 hyperthyroidism-to-ophthalmopathy patients. The 100 or so discovery patients were divided at random into training and test sets in a 7:3 ratio. Once sampling was done, hyperthyroidism patients were given methimazole at a starting dose of 30 mg daily, while ophthalmopathy patients were given high-dose intravenous methylprednisolone. T-cell repertoires of thyroid tissue and blood were compared in more than 5 hyperthyroidism patients. An independent validation cohort was composed of fewer than 20 hyperthyroidism patients and about 16 patients who later progressed from hyperthyroidism to ophthalmopathy.

The research as a whole found: Among expanded thyroid clonotypes with frequency above 0.001, most also showed up in blood, which suggests that blood repertoires may reflect the thyroid immune response. In validation, the model predicted ophthalmopathy progression with about 70% sensitivity and roughly 72% specificity; eleven to twelve predicted patients were CT-confirmed with GO in a median of approximately 6.5 months. No statistical method was used to predetermine the sample size, and group allocation was not hidden from the investigators. In cross-validation, the 13-signature model distinguished ophthalmopathy from stable hyperthyroidism with less than 90% sensitivity and 81% to 82% specificity, while in the test set the corresponding values were roughly 80% and 75%.

The chain is assembled from TRBV28 and TRBJ2-7, and the D gene may be TRBD2, 6 bases matching. The clonotype comes from a man aged 50-59 years with Graves' ophthalmopathy. Donor details come from another sample of the same person, matched by shared clones. The sequencing input was peripheral blood. The CDR3 reads CASSLSAGSSEQYF. The nucleotide sequence reads TGTGCCAGCAGTTTATCGGCGGGAAGTTCCGAGCAGTACTTC.